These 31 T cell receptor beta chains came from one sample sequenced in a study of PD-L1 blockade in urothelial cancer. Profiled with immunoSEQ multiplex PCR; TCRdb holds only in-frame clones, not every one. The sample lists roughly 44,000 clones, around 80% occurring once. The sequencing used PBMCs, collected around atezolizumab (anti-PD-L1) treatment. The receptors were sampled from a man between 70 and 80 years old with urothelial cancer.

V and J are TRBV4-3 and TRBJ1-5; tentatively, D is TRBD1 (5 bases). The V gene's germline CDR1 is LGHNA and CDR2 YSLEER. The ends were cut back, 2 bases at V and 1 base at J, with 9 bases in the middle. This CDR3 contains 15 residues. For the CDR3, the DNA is TGCGCCAGCAGCCAATACAGGTGGAGCAATCAGCCCCAGCATTTT. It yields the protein CASSQYRWSNQPQHF.

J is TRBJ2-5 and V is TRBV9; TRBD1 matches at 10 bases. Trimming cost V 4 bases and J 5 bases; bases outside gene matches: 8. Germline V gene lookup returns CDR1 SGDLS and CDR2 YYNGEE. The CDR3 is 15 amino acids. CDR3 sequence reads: CASSLRQGAQETQYF. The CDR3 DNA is TGTGCCAGCAGCTTACGACAGGGGGCGCAGGAGACCCAGTACTTC.

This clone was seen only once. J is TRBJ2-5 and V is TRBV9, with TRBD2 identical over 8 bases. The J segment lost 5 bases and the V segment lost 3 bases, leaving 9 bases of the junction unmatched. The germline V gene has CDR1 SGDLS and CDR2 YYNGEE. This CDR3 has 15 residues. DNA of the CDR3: TGTGCCAGCAGCGGCTTTGCGGGAGGCGGGGAGACCCAGTACTTC. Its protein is CASSGFAGGGETQYF.

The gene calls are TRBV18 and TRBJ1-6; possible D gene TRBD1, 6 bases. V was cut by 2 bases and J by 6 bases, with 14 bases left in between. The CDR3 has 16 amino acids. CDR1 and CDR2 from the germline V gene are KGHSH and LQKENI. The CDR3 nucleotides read TGTGCCAGCTCACCAGTGGCAGGGGTAGCTAATTCACCCCTCCACTTT. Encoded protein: CASSPVAGVANSPLHF.

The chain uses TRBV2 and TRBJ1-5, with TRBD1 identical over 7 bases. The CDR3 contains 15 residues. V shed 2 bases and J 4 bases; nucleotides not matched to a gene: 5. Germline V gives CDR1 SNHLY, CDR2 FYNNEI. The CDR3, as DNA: TGTGCCAGCAGTGAAAGAGGGGGCGGAAATCAGCCCCAGCATTTT. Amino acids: CASSERGGGNQPQHF.

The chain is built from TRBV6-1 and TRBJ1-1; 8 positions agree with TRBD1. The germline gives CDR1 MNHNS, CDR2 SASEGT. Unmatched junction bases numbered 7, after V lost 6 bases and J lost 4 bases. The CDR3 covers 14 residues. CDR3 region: CASSASGGFTEAFF. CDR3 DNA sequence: TGTGCCAGCAGCGCTTCAGGGGGCTTCACTGAAGCTTTCTTT.

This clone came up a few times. The CDR3 DNA follows: TGCGCCAGCAGCTTACCCGGCAATGAGCAGTTCTTC. This encodes CASSLPGNEQFF. The V call is TRBV5-1, the J call TRBJ2-1; no firm D call. The CDR3 length is 12 residues. Germline lookup yields CDR1 SGHRS and CDR2 YFSETQ. Between the trimmed V and J ends, which lost 2 bases and 6 bases, there was a span of 6 bases. The variable domain in full, with the rest retrieved from reference TRBV5-1 and TRBJ2-1, is KAGVTQTPRYLIKTRGQQVTLSCSPISGHRSVSWYQQTPGQGLQFLFEYFSETQRNKGNFPGRFSGRQFSNSRSEMNVSTLELGDSALYLCASSLPGNEQFFGPGTRLTVL.

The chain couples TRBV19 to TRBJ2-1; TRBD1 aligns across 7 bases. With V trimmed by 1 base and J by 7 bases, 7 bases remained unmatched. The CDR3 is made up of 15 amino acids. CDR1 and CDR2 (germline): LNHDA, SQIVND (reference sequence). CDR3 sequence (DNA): TGTGCCAGTAGTATAGTTAGACAGGGCAAAAATGAGCAGTTCTTC. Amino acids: CASSIVRQGKNEQFF.

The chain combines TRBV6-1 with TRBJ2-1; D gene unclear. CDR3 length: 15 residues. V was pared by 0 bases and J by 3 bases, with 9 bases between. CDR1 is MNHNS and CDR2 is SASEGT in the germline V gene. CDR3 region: CASSEALVYYNEQFF. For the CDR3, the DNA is TGTGCCAGCAGTGAAGCGCTAGTATACTACAATGAGCAGTTCTTC.

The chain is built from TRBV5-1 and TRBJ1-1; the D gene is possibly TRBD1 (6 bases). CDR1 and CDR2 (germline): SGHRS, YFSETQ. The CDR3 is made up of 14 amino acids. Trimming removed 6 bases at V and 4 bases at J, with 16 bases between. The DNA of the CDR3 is TGCGCCAGCATACAGGGTGGGGGTTCCACTGAAGCTTTCTTT. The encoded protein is CASIQGGGSTEAFF.

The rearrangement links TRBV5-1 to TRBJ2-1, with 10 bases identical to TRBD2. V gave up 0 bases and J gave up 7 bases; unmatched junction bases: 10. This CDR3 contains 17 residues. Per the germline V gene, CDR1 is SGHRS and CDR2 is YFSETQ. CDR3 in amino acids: CASSLVSAGGPRNEQFF. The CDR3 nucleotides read TGCGCCAGCAGCTTGGTGTCAGCGGGAGGGCCGAGGAATGAGCAGTTCTTC.

In DNA, the CDR3 is TGTGCCAGCAGCTTAGCAGGACAGGGGTACCAAGAGACCCAGTACTTC. It translates to CASSLAGQGYQETQYF. V gene TRBV7-2 combines with J gene TRBJ2-5, with 9 bases identical to TRBD1. The CDR3 has 16 residues. The germline V gene has CDR1 SGHTA and CDR2 FQGNSA. V lost 0 bases to trimming and J lost 0 bases; unmatched junction nucleotides: 2.

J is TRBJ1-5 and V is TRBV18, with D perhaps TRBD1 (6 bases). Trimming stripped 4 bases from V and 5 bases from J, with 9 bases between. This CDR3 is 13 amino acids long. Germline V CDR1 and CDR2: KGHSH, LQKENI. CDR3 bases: TGTGCCAGCTCACAACAGGGAGATCAGCCCCAGCATTTT. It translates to CASSQQGDQPQHF.

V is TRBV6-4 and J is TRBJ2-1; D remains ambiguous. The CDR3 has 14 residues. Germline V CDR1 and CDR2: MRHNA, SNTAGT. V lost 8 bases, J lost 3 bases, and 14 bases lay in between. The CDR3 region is CASRPSVGYNEQFF. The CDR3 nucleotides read TGTGCCAGCCGGCCCAGCGTGGGCTACAATGAGCAGTTCTTC.

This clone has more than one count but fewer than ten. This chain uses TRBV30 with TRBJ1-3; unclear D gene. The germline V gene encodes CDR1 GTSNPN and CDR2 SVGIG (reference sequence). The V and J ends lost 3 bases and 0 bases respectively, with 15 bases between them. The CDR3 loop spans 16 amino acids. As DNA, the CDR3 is TGTGCCTGGAGGCCCCTCCCGGGATACTCTGGAAACACCATATATTTT. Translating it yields CAWRPLPGYSGNTIYF. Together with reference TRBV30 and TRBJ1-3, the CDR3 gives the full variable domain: SQTIHQWPATLVQPVGSPLSLECTVEGTSNPNLYWYRQAAGRGLQLLFYSVGIGQISSEVPQNLSASRPQDRQFILSSKKLLLSDSGFYLCAWRPLPGYSGNTIYFGEGSWLTVV.

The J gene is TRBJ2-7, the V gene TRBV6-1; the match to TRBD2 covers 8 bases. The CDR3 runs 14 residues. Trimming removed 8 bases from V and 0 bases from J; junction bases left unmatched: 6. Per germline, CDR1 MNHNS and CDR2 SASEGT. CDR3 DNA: TGTGCCAGCCGTCCAACTAGCGGCTCCTACGAGCAGTACTTC. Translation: CASRPTSGSYEQYF.

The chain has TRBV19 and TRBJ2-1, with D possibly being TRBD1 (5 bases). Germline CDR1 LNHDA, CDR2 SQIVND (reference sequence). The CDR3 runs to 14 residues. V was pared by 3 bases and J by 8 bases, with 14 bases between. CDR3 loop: CASSIRAGRDEQFF. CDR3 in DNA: TGTGCCAGTAGTATCAGGGCAGGGCGCGATGAGCAGTTCTTC.

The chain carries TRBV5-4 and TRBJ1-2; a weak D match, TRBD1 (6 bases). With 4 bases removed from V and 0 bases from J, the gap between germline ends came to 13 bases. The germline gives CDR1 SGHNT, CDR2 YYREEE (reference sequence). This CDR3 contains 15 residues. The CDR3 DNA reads TGTGCCAGCAGCCCGGGACACCCTACTAACTATGGCTACACCTTC. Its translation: CASSPGHPTNYGYTF.

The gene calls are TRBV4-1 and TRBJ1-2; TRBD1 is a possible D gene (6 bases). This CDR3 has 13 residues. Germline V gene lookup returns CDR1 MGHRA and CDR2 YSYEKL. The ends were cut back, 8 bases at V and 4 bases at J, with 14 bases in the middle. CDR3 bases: TGCGCCAGCCCCCGGACAGAAGCCTATGGCTACACCTTC. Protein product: CASPRTEAYGYTF.

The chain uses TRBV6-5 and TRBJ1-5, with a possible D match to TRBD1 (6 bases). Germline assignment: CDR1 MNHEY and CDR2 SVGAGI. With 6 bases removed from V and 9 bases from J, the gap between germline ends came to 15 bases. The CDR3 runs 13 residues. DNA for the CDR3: TGTGCCAGCAGCACAGGGACCGGGTCGCCCCAGCATTTT. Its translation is CASSTGTGSPQHF.

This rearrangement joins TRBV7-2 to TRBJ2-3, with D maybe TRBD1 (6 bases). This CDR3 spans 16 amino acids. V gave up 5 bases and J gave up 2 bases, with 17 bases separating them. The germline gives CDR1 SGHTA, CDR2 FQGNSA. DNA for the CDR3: TGTGCCAGCAGCGTAAGGAAACAGGGCTCCACAGATACGCAGTATTTT. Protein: CASSVRKQGSTDTQYF. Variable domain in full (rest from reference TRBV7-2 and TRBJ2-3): GAGVSQSPSNKVTEKGKDVELRCDPISGHTALYWYRQSLGQGLEFLIYFQGNSAPDKSGLPSDRFSAERTGGSVSTLTIQRTQQEDSAVYLCASSVRKQGSTDTQYFGPGTRLTVL.

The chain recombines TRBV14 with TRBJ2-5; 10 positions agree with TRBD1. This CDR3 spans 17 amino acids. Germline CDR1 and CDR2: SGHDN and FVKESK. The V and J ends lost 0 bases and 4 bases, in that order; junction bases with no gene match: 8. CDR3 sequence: CASSQERGTGVLETQYF. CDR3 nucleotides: TGTGCCAGCAGCCAAGAGAGAGGGACAGGGGTTTTAGAGACCCAGTACTTC.

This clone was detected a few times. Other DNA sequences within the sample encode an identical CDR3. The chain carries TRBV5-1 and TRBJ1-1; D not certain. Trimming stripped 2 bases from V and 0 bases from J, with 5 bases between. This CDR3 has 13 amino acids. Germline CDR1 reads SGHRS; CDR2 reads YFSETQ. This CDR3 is CASSLTLNTEAFF. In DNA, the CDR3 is TGCGCCAGCAGCTTAACATTGAACACTGAAGCTTTCTTT. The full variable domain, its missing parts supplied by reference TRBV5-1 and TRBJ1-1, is KAGVTQTPRYLIKTRGQQVTLSCSPISGHRSVSWYQQTPGQGLQFLFEYFSETQRNKGNFPGRFSGRQFSNSRSEMNVSTLELGDSALYLCASSLTLNTEAFFGQGTRLTVV.

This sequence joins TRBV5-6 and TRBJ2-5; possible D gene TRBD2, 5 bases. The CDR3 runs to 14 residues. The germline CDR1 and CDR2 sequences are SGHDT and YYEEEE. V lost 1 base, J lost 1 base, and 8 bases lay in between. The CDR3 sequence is CASSLLGSQETQYF. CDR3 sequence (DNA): TGTGCCAGCAGCTTGTTGGGGAGCCAAGAGACCCAGTACTTC.

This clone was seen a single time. CDR3 protein: CASSLGGAGKMTQYF. CDR3 DNA sequence: TGTGCCAGCAGCCTCGGTGGAGCGGGGAAGATGACCCAGTACTTC. This chain joins TRBV6-6 and TRBJ2-5; TRBD2 aligns across 7 bases. The CDR3 contains 15 residues. The junction had 14 bases not matched to a gene; V was cut back by 6 bases and J by 7 bases. Germline CDR1 is MNHNY and CDR2 is SVGAGI (reference sequence).

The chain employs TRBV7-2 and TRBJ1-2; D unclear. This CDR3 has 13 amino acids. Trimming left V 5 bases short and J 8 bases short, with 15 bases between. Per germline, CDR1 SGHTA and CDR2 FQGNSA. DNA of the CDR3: TGTGCCAGCAGCCAGCCGGGATTAAGGGGCTACACCTTC. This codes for CASSQPGLRGYTF.

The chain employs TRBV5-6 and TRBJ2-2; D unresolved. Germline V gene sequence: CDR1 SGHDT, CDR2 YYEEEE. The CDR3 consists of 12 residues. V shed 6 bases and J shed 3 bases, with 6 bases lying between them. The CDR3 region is CASNYHTGELFF. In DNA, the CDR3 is TGTGCCAGCAACTACCACACCGGGGAGCTGTTTTTT.

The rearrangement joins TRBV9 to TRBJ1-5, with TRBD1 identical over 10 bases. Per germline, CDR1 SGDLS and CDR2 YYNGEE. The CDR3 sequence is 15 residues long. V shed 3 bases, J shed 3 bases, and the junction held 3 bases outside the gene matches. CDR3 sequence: CASSEGTGDNQPQHF. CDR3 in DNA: TGTGCCAGCAGCGAGGGGACAGGGGACAATCAGCCCCAGCATTTT.

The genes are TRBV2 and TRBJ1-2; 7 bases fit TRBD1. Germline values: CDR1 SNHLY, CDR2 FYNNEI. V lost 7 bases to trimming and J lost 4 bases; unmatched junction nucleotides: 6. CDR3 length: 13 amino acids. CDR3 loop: CASKMTGSYGYTF. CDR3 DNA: TGTGCCAGCAAAATGACAGGGAGCTATGGCTACACCTTC.

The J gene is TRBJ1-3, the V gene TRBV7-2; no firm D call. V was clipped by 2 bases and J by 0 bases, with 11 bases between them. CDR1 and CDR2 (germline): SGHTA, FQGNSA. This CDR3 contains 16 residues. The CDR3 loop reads CASSLTSSISGNTIYF. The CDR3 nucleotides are TGTGCCAGCAGCTTAACAAGTTCGATCTCTGGAAACACCATATATTTT.

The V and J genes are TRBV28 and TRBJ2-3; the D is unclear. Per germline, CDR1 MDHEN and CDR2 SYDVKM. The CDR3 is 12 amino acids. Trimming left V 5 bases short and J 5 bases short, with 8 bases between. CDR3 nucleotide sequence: TGTGCCAGCAGTCGAGCCGTAGATACGCAGTATTTT. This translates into CASSRAVDTQYF.